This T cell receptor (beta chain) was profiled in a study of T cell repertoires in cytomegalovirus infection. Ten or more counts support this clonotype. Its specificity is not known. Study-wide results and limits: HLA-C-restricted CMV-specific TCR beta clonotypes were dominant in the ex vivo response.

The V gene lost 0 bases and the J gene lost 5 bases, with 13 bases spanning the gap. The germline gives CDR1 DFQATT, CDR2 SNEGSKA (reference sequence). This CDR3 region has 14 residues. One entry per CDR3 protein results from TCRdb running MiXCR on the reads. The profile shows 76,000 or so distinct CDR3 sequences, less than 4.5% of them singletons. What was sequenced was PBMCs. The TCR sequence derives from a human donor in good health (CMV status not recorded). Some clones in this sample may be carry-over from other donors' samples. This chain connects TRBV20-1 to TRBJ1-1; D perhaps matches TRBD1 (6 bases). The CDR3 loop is CSARDTTGWTEAFF. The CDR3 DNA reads TGCAGTGCTAGAGATACGACAGGTTGGACTGAAGCTTTCTTT.